This T cell receptor beta chain emerged from a study of response to subunit inactivated influenza vaccine. Study results and caveats: Authors suggested seasonal influenza vaccinations each recruit few new T cells.

Deletions cut 6 bases from V and 5 bases from J, with 10 bases between. The CDR3 extends over 13 amino acids. Germline CDR1 reads SGHAT; CDR2 reads FQNNGV. TCRdb processed the RT-PCR reads anew with MiXCR; each CDR3 protein has one entry. The sample has more than 700,000 distinct CDR3 sequences; 21% are singletons. This clonotype was found a few times. Antigen unknown. The gene calls are TRBV11-2 and TRBJ2-2; no clear D. The sequence derives from a man aged 50-59 years who received an inactivated influenza vaccine. This sample comprised PBMCs from blood, obtained 4 to 6 days after vaccination. The CDR3 sequence is CASRLSWTGELFF. The CDR3 bases are TGTGCCAGCAGGCTCTCTTGGACCGGGGAGCTGTTTTTT. The full variable domain, rest sourced from reference TRBV11-2 and TRBJ2-2, is EAGVAQSPRYKIIEKRQSVAFWCNPISGHATLYWYQQILGQGPKLLIQFQNNGVVDDSQLPKDRFSAERLKGVDSTLKIQPAKLEDSAVYLCASRLSWTGELFFGEGSRLTVL.